This T cell receptor beta chain is from a study of blood T cell repertoires in COVID-19. Across the study: Material from acute and convalescent COVID-19 was sourced from the United States, Italy and Spain.

Clones were sequenced by immunoSEQ multiplex PCR, and TCRdb holds only the in-frame ones, with some missing. The sample lists 300,000 to 350,000 clones; 80% to 90% were seen once. Germline V gene data show CDR1 as SNHLY and CDR2 as FYNNEI. The ends were cut back, 5 bases at V and 8 bases at J, with 9 bases in the middle. There are 11 residues in the CDR3. The specimen was PBMCs or T cells enriched from blood (not recorded which). The origin of this receptor is a woman aged 18-29 years who had recovered from COVID-19. The V and J genes are TRBV2 and TRBJ1-2; D not resolved. CDR3 in DNA: TGTGCCAGCAGTAAACAGTGGGGCTACACCTTC. This sequence encodes CASSKQWGYTF.